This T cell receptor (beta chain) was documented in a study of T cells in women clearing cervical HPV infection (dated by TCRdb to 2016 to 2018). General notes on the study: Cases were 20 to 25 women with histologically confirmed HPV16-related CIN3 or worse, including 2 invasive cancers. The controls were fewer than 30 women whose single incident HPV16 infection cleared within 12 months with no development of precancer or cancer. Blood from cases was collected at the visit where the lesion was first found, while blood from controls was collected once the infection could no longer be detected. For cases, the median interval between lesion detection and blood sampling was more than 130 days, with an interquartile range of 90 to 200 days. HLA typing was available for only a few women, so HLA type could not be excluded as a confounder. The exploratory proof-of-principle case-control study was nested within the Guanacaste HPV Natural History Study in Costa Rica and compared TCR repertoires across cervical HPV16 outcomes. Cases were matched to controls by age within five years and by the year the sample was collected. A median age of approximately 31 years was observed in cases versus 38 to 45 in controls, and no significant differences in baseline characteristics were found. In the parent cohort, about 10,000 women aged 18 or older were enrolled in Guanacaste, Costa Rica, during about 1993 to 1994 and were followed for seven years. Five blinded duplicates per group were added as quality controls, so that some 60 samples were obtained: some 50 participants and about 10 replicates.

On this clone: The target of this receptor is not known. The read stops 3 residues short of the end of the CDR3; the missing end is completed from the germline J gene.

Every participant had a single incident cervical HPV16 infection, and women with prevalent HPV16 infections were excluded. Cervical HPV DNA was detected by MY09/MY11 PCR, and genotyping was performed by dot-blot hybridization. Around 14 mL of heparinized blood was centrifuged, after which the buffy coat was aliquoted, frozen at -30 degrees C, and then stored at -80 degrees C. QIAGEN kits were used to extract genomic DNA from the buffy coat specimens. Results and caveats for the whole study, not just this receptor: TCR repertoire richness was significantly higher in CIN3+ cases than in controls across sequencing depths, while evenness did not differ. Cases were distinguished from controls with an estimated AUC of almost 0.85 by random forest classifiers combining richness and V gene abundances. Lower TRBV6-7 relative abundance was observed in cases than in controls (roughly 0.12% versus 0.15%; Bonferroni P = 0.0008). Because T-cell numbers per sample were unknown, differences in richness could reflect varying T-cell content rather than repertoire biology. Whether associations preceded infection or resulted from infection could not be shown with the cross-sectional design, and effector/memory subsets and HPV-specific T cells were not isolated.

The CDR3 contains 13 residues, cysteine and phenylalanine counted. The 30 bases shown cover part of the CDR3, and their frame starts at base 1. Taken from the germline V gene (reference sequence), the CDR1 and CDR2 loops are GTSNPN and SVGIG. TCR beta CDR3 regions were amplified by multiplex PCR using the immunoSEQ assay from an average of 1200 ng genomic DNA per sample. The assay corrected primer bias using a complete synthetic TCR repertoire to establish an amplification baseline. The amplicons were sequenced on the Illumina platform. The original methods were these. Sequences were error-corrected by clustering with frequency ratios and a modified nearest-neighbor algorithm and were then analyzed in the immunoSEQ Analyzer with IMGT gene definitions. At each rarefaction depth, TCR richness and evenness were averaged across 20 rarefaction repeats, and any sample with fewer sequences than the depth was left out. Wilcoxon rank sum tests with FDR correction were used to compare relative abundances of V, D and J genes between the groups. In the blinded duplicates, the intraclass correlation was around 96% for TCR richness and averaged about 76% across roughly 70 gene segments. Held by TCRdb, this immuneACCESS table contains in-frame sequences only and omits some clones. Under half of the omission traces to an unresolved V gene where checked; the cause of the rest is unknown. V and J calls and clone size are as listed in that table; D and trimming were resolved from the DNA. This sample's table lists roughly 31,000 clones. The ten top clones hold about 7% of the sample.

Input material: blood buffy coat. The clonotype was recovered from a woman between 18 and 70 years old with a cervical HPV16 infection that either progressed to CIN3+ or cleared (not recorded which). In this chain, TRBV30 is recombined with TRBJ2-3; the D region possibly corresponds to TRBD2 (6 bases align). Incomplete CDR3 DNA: TGTGCCTGGAATCGCGGGGTGGAAGAGACG. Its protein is CAWNRGVEET. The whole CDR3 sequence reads CAWNRGVEETQYF.